This T cell receptor (beta chain) is from a study of STAT3 mutations in large granular lymphocyte leukemia. This clone was recorded once. What it binds is unknown. CDR3 length: 13 amino acids. With 4 bases removed from V and 3 bases from J, the gap between germline ends came to 11 bases. From germline, CDR1 is SGDLS and CDR2 YYNGEE. Findings and caveats of the study: At least one immunodominant TCR beta clonotype appeared in every T-cell large granular lymphocyte leukemia patient. Sampling intervals varied between patients and samples.

Some clones are missing from TCRdb's copy, which holds only in-frame ones; the method was immunoSEQ multiplex PCR. The data contain around 5,000 clones, approximately 85% of them singletons. The sample comprised PBMCs. This chain uses TRBV9 with TRBJ2-7, with D unresolved. The sequence was collected from a human donor with T large granular lymphocyte leukemia. Some clones in this sample may be carry-over from other donors' samples. CDR3 residues: CASSPGPGYEQYF. CDR3 nucleotides: TGTGCCAGCAGCCCAGGACCTGGCTACGAGCAGTACTTC.